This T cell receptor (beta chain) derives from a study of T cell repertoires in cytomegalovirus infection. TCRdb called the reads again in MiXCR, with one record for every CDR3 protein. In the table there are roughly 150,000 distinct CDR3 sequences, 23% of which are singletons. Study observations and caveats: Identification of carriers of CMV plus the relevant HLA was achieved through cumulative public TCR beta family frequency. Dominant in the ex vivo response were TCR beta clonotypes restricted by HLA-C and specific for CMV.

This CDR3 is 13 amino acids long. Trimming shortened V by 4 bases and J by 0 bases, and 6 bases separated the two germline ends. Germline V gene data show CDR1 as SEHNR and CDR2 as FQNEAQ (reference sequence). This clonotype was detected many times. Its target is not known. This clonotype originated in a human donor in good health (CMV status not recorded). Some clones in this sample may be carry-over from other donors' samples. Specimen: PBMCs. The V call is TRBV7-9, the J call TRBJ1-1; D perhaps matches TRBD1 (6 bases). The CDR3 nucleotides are TGTGCCAGCAGCTGGACAGTGAACACTGAAGCTTTCTTT. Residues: CASSWTVNTEAFF.